These T cell receptor beta chains were read from a single sample in a study of T cells in Graves' hyperthyroidism and ophthalmopathy. In TCRdb, the multiplex PCR reads were re-called with MiXCR into one record per CDR3 protein. This table has some 400,000 distinct CDR3 sequences, roughly 14% appearing once. Sequencing used blood. These TCRs come from a man aged 25-40 years with Graves' hyperthyroidism that later progressed to Graves' ophthalmopathy. The CDR3 runs from the conserved cysteine through the conserved F or W. Size values are once, few and many counts, or a class for expanded clones, and some rows have none.

NA | TRBJ1-4 | TRBV4-1 | CASSQPTGRDRKLFF
NA | TRBJ2-4 | TRBV20-1 | CSARSLENIQYF
many | TRBJ2-1 | TRBV7-2 | CASSPGHRNEQFF
many | TRBJ1-1 | TRBV6-5 | CASSYTLDSYDVTEAFF
many | TRBJ1-1 | TRBV11-2 | CASRSGLSTEAFF
NA | TRBJ2-7 | TRBV6-1 | CASRDQGGHEQYF
NA | TRBJ1-6 | TRBV15 | CATSRDLGMGSPLHF
many | TRBJ2-3 | TRBV11-2 | CASSSPSGASTDTQYF
NA | TRBJ2-5 | TRBV12-3/TRBV12-4 | CASSLALLRETQYF
many | TRBJ2-7 | TRBV6-5 | CASSKGTAAEQYF
many | TRBJ1-4 | TRBV28 | CASSLLSGEPTTNEKLFF
many | TRBJ1-6 | TRBV5-1 | CASSLDRRVKNSPLHF
few | TRBJ2-7 | TRBV19 | CASRPSAFSEQYF
many | TRBJ2-5 | TRBV11-3 | CASSYPLTSGGVGETQYF
once | TRBJ1-2 | TRBV9 | CASSPRGGTGYYGYTF
NA | TRBJ2-7 | TRBV11-3 | CASSLGQGYERYF
many | TRBJ2-5 | TRBV5-1 | CASSFLGSGGETQYF
many | TRBJ1-1 | TRBV20-1 | CSALPGWKNTEAFF
many | TRBJ2-4 | TRBV7-9 | CASSLGSSGSIQYF
many | TRBJ2-1 | TRBV28 | CASSLTRTSDEQFF
many | TRBJ2-3 | TRBV29-1 | CSVIPGTGGITDTQYF
many | TRBJ2-3 | TRBV28 | CASSLRHGGVTDTQYF
few | TRBJ1-2 | TRBV12-3/TRBV12-4 | CASSPGTTNYGYTF
few | TRBJ2-5 | TRBV12-3/TRBV12-4 | CASSLALRLAGGLETQYF
many | TRBJ1-3 | TRBV15 | CATSRERGDGNTIYF
few | TRBJ1-4 | TRBV5-1 | CASSSAGTGEEKLFF
NA | TRBJ2-4 | TRBV28 | CASSGTGAQLAKNIQYF
NA | TRBJ1-5 | TRBV27 | CASSFRVNQPQHF
many | TRBJ2-7 | TRBV10-3 | CAISEGGPYEQYF
many | TRBJ1-5 | TRBV6-1 | CASSELGGGSNQPQHF
NA | TRBJ1-1 | TRBV5-1 | CASSPIEGAAFF
many | TRBJ2-1 | TRBV6-1 | CASRWTPGGGYNEQFF
many | TRBJ1-2 | TRBV5-5 | CASSWGQIPRDGYTF
few | TRBJ1-1 | TRBV12-3/TRBV12-4 | CASSHVTRDTEASF
NA | TRBJ2-2 | TRBV18 | CASSPFSALNTGELFF
NA | TRBJ2-1 | TRBV5-1 | CASSWTGTGWDEQFF
NA | TRBJ1-1 | TRBV5-1 | CASSLGQIGTEAFF
NA | TRBJ1-4 | TRBV6-1 | CATLSGGTNEKLFF
many | TRBJ1-1 | TRBV7-9 | CASSLARLRANTEAFF
few | TRBJ2-4 | TRBV18 | CASSPPYDRVGGIQYF
many | TRBJ2-1 | TRBV5-1 | CASSLGPGREEQFF
many | TRBJ1-4 | TRBV30 | CAWRTVSRGEKLFF
many | TRBJ2-3 | TRBV20-1 | CSAPLKGQGTDTQYF
few | TRBJ1-2 | TRBV3-1 | CASSHDRGVDGYTF
NA | TRBJ2-7 | TRBV4-1 | CASSQAYRTSGLYEQYF
many | TRBJ1-6 | TRBV12-3/TRBV12-4 | CASSPGVSYNSPLHF
many | TRBJ2-1 | TRBV12-3/TRBV12-4 | CASRERGGAYNEQFF
NA | TRBJ1-6 | TRBV15 | CATSRDTHPGTLHF
NA | TRBJ1-4 | TRBV27 | CASSGTGIFGEKLFF
many | TRBJ1-2 | TRBV5-1 | CASSSGQGGGYTF
many | TRBJ1-4 | TRBV28 | CASSRLTQSNEKLFF
NA | TRBJ2-1 | TRBV5-1 | CASTGTGRGNEQFF
few | TRBJ1-6 | TRBV19 | CASRGAYNSPLHF
NA | TRBJ2-1 | TRBV7-9 | CASSLGTGKHEQFF
few | TRBJ2-5 | TRBV3-1 | CASSLWTGLQETQYF
many | TRBJ2-7 | TRBV28 | CASGPGQAGGYEQYF
many | TRBJ1-5 | TRBV20-1 | CSATRGSNQPQHF
many | TRBJ1-3 | TRBV12-3/TRBV12-4 | CASSLWNPSSGNTIYF
NA | TRBJ1-2 | TRBV12-3/TRBV12-4 | CASSLQASYGYTF
NA | TRBJ2-7 | TRBV20-1 | CSASGVPPYEQYF